This TCR beta chain was captured in a study of shared clonotypes between healthy human individuals. Broader study findings: Across a few donors, naive CD4 shared approximately 4.5%, naive CD8 over 3%, memory CD4 less than 2.5%, memory CD8 approximately 0.4%.

Germline CDR1 and CDR2: SQVTM and ANQGSEA. The CDR3 is 14 amino acids. The ends lost 6 bases at V and 2 bases at J; junction bases unmatched: 7. As defined, naive CD8 cells were CD45RO-negative and positively selected for CCR7, with terminally differentiated effector memory CD45RA+ cells excluded. TCRdb keeps only in-frame clones here, not all; method: immunoSEQ multiplex PCR. The sample has about 2.1 million clones; about 92% are singletons. In the case of this clone: Its specificity is not known.

The sequence was obtained from a young man in good health. Some clones in this sample may be carry-over from other donors' samples. The V and J genes are TRBV29-1 and TRBJ2-1; 7 bases fit TRBD1. The sequenced material came from naive CD8+ T cells from PBMCs. CDR3 loop: CSVVTGAPYNEQFF. CDR3 nucleotides: TGCAGCGTCGTCACAGGGGCCCCCTACAATGAGCAGTTCTTC.